This T cell receptor (beta chain) was sequenced during a study of cytomegalovirus exposure and HLA in healthy donors (TCRdb year 2017). Turning to the overall study: In an earlier analysis of fewer than 750 of the donors, about 260 Gb of sequence data and roughly 100 million unique TCR beta sequences from about 179 million T cells were reported. An early release that covered some 630 HLA-typed donors contained around 330 gigabases of sequencing data and around 80 million unique TCR sequences. The genetic ancestry cluster associated with self-reported Caucasian donors included 65% to 90% of the roughly 400 genotyped donors. The study aimed to test whether cataloging public T cell receptors could reveal signatures of past pathogen exposure. Using immunosequencing, the study profiled T cell repertoires from around 670 subjects and related those repertoires to cytomegalovirus serostatus. A separate validation cohort of some 130 different subjects was used in addition to the 666-subject first cohort. To predict cytomegalovirus infection status, the study brought together high-throughput TCR immunosequencing, statistical association of individual TCRs with disease status, and machine learning. To study patterns of TCR occurrence, a later analysis re-analyzed previously published TCR beta repertoires from several hundred donors and added high-resolution HLA genotyping. The later analysis used no new phenotypic data to find candidate immune exposures, relying instead on TCR beta sequences and their occurrence across donors. An earlier analysis of fewer than 750 of the donors used high-throughput TCR beta sequencing to judge whether each TCR beta V gene segment behaved as functional or pseudogenic. Donor age, sex, ethnicity and CMV serostatus were compiled together with the repertoire data. A later genetic analysis used genome-wide SNP genotypes for about 65% of the 666 donors, treating that subset as a discovery cohort. Every repertoire in the discovery cohort had been generated on one and the same sequencing platform. Class I and class II HLA loci were covered by the typing at four-digit resolution. Typing coverage varied by locus: about 620-640 donors for A, B, C, DRB1 and DQB1; roughly 560 for DQA1; about 600 for DPA1; more than 450 for DPB1. A handful of DR-DQ haplotypes were handled as single units for association and clustering because linkage in the cohort was strong. On average, around 230,000 unique TCR beta nucleotide sequences were sequenced per donor among roughly 430 genotyped donors of the cohort, with 15% to 20% of those sequences being non-productive.

Concerning this clone itself: The antigen it binds to is not known. No per-base quality is available; no much larger clone lies one base away.

Paper-wide results and their limitations: According to a later analysis, TCR association rates differed among HLA loci, with DRB1 alleles showing the most associated TCRs and HLA-C alleles showing the fewest. A few of the identified cytomegalovirus-associated TCR beta chains were confirmed in vitro to be specific for cytomegalovirus antigens. A further reported finding was that TCR beta sequences accurately predicted the HLA-A and HLA-B alleles for most subjects in the first cohort. The 87-base-pair reads could not distinguish some IMGT-functional V segments, including TRBV6-2 and TRBV6-3, so those segments were excluded. Roughly uniform sequencing depth across donors was assumed in presence/absence analyses, although this assumption may not hold. In a later analysis, most CMV-associated TCR beta chains were found to appear HLA-restricted, with HLA associations seemingly driven largely by CMV exposure. A cluster of highly shared sequence variants was judged likely to represent a technical artifact of the sequencing pipeline. A later analysis found that HLA-associated TCR beta chains were more clonally expanded and had lower generation probabilities than equally common non-associated chains. The cohort was sequenced for TCR beta chains only, and without alpha or paired-chain data the features that could be detected were limited. A total of 150 or so TCR beta chains were listed by the study as associated with cytomegalovirus. For the cohort, immune exposure information was limited to CMV serostatus. About 17 rarely observed V segments, including chromosome 9 orphons, were excluded from the earlier analysis of approximately 500 of the donors because counts were too low. Because HLA typing was missing for some donors at each locus, association tests included only the typed subset. When HLA alleles, especially DR and DQ, strongly co-occurred, TCR associations were difficult to assign to individual alleles. According to a later genetic analysis, donors in an Asian-associated ancestry cluster had fewer N-insertions in productive TCRs than the roughly 700-donor mean. At a false discovery rate of 0.05, a later analysis linked some 18,000 TCR beta sequences to specific HLA alleles. Broadly in line with IMGT annotations, most TCR beta V segments showed up in productive rearrangements about 87% or about 30% of the time in an earlier analysis of approximately 600 of the donors. Correlated functional status among segregating V segments might be attributable to linkage disequilibrium, but an unknown experimental factor could not be ruled out. The authors suggested that the approach could potentially be extended to other disease states and immunological phenotypes. Most TCR sequences were observed very rarely across donors, whereas some public TCRs were present in many individuals. Cytomegalovirus status was reported to be diagnosed by the classifier with high specificity and sensitivity in both the original and validation cohorts. An association between a missense DCLRE1C variant and V-gene and J-gene trimming of TCR beta chains was found in a later genetic analysis and replicated in an independent cohort. According to a later analysis, parvovirus B19, influenza, CMV and Epstein-Barr virus appeared linked to several top co-occurrence clusters.

The cohort consisted of 650 to 700 healthy bone marrow donors. All cohort members were sampled while nominally healthy, although unrecorded immune exposures were likely present. The donor tested CMV seropositive and was one of the 289 seropositive cohort members. Every donor gave a peripheral blood sample, and the peripheral blood mononuclear cells from that sample were used for TCR beta sequencing. The Qiagen DNeasy Blood Extraction Kit was used to extract genomic DNA from the blood cell samples. Libraries were built with the immunoSEQ multiplex PCR assay. For the multiplex PCR, a mixture combining 60 forward primers for TCR Vbeta segments and 13 reverse primers for TCR Jbeta segments was used. The CDR3 region of rearranged TCR beta genes was amplified from genomic DNA with a multiplex PCR assay. The Illumina HiSeq System was used to sequence the amplified TCR beta libraries as 87-base-pair reads. In the original analysis: A later analysis counted 65 million to 90 million unique TCR beta chains across the 640 or so repertoires, and 10 million to 11 million of these chains were shared by at least two donors. A nearest-neighbor algorithm error-corrected the raw reads and collapsed the reads into unique sequences, merging closely related sequences to remove PCR and sequencing errors. To assign V, D and J gene segments, CDR3 sequences were aligned to IMGT reference sequences. For a sequence to be retained, at least a six-nucleotide match to both a V gene segment and a J gene segment was required. A rearrangement counted as productive if the CDR3 had no stop codons and remained in frame with V and J, and every other rearrangement counted as non-productive. CDR3 was defined according to IMGT convention as the region running from the second conserved V-encoded cysteine to the conserved J-encoded phenylalanine. The earlier analysis of 587 of the donors excluded sequences that lacked an unambiguous match to a single V gene segment. An earlier analysis of 587 of the donors classified V segments as functional when productive rearrangements were above 56.7% and as segregating when the standard deviation between donors was above 5%. A statistical classification framework was developed to diagnose cytomegalovirus status using the catalog of TCR beta chain sequences. A later analysis assigned V and J genes by comparing TCR nucleotide sequences with IMGT/GENE-DB human TR gene sequences. Using the TCRdist pipeline, a later analysis assigned CDR3 sequences along with most-parsimonious VDJ recombination scenarios. A later analysis defined each TCR beta chain by its CDR3 amino acid sequence plus V-gene family, and excluded reads lacking a unique V-gene family. As a way to deal with suspected cross-contamination and a sequencing artifact, a later analysis dropped 500 to 700 nucleotide sequences that were highly shared and had low generation probability. A later analysis calculated a clonal expansion index for each public chain from normalized within-repertoire ranks of inferred template counts. A later analysis computed generation probabilities with a VDJ recombination model fitted to out-of-frame rearrangements, and checked the results against IGoR. In a later analysis, hypergeometric tests were used to score TCR-TCR, TCR-HLA and TCR-CMV co-occurrence, with a repertoire-size bias correction applied to TCR pairs. A later analysis estimated false discovery rates by permuting HLA or CMV assignments 20 times. A later analysis grouped co-occurring TCRs with DBSCAN, adding TCRdist sequence similarity when clustering within HLA-allele-positive subsets. Co-occurrence clustering excluded repertoires with fewer than 30,000 or more than 120,000 public chains, plus five with anomalous nucleotide sharing. In its TCRdb copy, this immuneACCESS table keeps in-frame sequences only and misses some clones. Where compared with another copy, unresolved V genes explain less than half of these, and the others have no known cause. Clone size and V and J calls were adopted from that table, with D and trimming inferred from the DNA. Here the sample has some 150,000 clones; around 78% occur a single time. The ten largest clones capture about 3% of the sample.

CDR1 and CDR2, per the germline V gene, are SQVTM and ANQGSEA. The CDR3 measures 14 amino acids from cysteine to phenylalanine. Solely the CDR3 DNA is kept, with 42 bases framed from the first base. Trimmed from V: 3 bases; trimmed from J: 2 bases; junction bases lacking a gene match: 6. This TCR derives from a man aged 35 to 55 in good health and CMV-seropositive. The sequenced material came from PBMCs. Recombination linked TRBV29-1 to TRBJ1-2; the central 7 bases match TRBD1. The nucleotide sequence reads TGCAGCGTTGAGAGGCAGGGGGGAAACTATGGCTACACCTTC. Translation gives CSVERQGGNYGYTF. With all but the CDR3 taken from the reference TRBV29-1 and TRBJ1-2 genes, the full variable domain is: SAVISQKPSRDICQRGTSLTIQCQVDSQVTMMFWYRQQPGQSLTLIATANQGSEATYESGFVIDKFPISRPNLTFSTLTVSNMSPEDSSIYLCSVERQGGNYGYTFGSGTRLTVV.